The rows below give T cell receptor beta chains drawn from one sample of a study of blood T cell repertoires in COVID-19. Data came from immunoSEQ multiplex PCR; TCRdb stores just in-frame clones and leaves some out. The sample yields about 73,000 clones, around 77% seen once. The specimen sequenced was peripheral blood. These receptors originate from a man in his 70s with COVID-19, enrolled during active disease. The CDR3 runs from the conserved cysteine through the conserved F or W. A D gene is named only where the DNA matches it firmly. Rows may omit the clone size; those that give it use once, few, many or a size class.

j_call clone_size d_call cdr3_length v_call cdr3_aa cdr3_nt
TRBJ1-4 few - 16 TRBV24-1 CATSDRRTESGEKLFF TGTGCCACCAGTGACCGTAGGACAGAATCAGGTGAAAAACTGTTTTTT
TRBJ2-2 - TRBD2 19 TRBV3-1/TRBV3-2 CASSQDARTSGADTGELFF TGTGCCAGCAGCCAAGACGCCCGGACTAGCGGGGCTGACACCGGGGAGCTGTTTTTT
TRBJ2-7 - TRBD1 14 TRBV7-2 CASSPQGQNYEQYF TGTGCCAGCAGCCCTCAGGGACAGAACTACGAGCAGTACTTC
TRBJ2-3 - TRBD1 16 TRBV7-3 CASSLTTGGSTDTQYF TGTGCCAGCAGCCTCACAACAGGGGGAAGCACAGATACGCAGTATTTT
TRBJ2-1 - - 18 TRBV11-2 CASSFYPKTGTGYNEQFF TGTGCCAGCAGCTTCTACCCTAAAACCGGGACTGGATACAATGAGCAGTTCTTC
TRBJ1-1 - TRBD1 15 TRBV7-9 CASSTQQGVGTEAFF TGTGCCAGCAGCACCCAACAGGGGGTTGGAACTGAAGCTTTCTTT
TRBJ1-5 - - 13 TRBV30 CAWSKGGGQPQHF TGTGCCTGGAGTAAGGGAGGGGGTCAGCCCCAGCATTTT
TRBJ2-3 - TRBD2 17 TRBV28 CASSWGLAGGRWDTQYF TGTGCCAGCAGTTGGGGACTAGCGGGAGGGAGATGGGATACGCAGTATTTT
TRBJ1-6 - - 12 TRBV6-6 CASSHLNSPLHF TGTGCCAGCAGTCACCTAAATTCACCCCTCCACTTT
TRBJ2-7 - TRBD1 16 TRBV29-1 CSVGEIRTGKRYEQYF TGCAGCGTGGGGGAAATAAGGACAGGGAAAAGGTACGAGCAGTACTTC
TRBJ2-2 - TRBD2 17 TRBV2 CASSEDPAGVRTGELFF TGTGCCAGCAGTGAGGACCCAGCGGGAGTGCGCACCGGGGAGCTGTTTTTT
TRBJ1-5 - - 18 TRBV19 CASSSETQGRGSNQPQHF TGTGCCAGTAGTTCCGAAACACAGGGACGGGGCAGCAATCAGCCCCAGCATTTT
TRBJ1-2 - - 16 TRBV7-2 CASAMREALANYGYTF TGTGCCAGCGCGATGAGGGAAGCTCTAGCTAACTATGGCTACACCTTC
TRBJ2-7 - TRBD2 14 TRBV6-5 CASRGGLGPYEQYF TGTGCCAGCAGGGGGGGGTTAGGGCCCTACGAGCAGTACTTC
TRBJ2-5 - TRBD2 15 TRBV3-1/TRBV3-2 CASSQGGLAGETQYF TGTGCCAGCAGCCAAGGGGGACTAGCGGGGGAGACCCAGTACTTC
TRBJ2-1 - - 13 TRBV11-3 CASSTATYNEQFF TGTGCCAGCAGCACCGCCACTTACAATGAGCAGTTCTTC
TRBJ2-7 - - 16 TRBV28 CASSLLGPTSSYEQYF TGTGCCAGCAGTTTATTGGGGCCAACGAGCTCCTACGAGCAGTACTTC
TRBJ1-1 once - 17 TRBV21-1 CASSKDHVGRRVTEAFF TGTGCCAGCAGCAAAGATCATGTCGGACGGCGGGTCACTGAAGCTTTCTTT
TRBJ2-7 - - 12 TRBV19 CASSIQGYEQYF TGTGCCAGTAGTATTCAGGGCTACGAGCAGTACTTC
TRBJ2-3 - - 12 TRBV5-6 CASSSPVGGGYF TGTGCCAGCAGCTCCCCGGTTGGAGGAGGGTATTTT
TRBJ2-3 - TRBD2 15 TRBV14 CASSQLAGDADTQYF TGTGCCAGCAGCCAACTAGCGGGAGACGCAGATACGCAGTATTTT
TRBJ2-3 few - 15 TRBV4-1 CASSHPTASTDTQYF TGCGCCAGCAGCCACCCGACTGCTAGCACAGATACGCAGTATTTT
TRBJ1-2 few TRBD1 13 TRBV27 CASKEGTGYGYTF TGTGCCAGCAAGGAAGGGACAGGGTACGGCTACACCTTC
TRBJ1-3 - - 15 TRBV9 CASSVGGLSGNTIYF TGTGCCAGCAGCGTCGGCGGACTCTCTGGAAACACCATATATTTT
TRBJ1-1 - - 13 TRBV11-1 CASSLSQSTEAFF TGTGCCAGCAGCTTATCCCAGTCAACTGAAGCTTTCTTT
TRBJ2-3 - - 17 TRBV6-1 CASSELGRGFVTDTQYF TGTGCCAGCAGTGAACTGGGCAGGGGATTTGTAACAGATACGCAGTATTTT
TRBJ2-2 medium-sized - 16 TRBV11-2 CASSLSPAGPSGELFF TGTGCCAGCAGCTTAAGCCCGGCGGGGCCCTCCGGGGAGCTGTTTTTT
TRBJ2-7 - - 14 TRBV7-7 CASSSSPSSYEQYF TGTGCTAGCAGCTCCAGTCCTAGCTCCTACGAGCAGTACTTC
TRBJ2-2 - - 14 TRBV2 CASSDVGGTGELFF TGTGCCAGCAGTGACGTGGGGGGCACCGGGGAGCTGTTTTTT
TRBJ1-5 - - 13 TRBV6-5 CASRGQTNQPQHF TGTGCCAGCAGGGGACAAACTAATCAGCCCCAGCATTTT
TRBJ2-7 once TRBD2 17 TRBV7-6 CASSFSHPGLAGDEQYF TGTGCCAGCAGCTTTTCCCATCCGGGACTAGCGGGAGACGAGCAGTACTTC
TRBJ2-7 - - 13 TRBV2 CASQTWEGGEQYF TGTGCCAGTCAGACGTGGGAAGGGGGCGAGCAGTACTTC
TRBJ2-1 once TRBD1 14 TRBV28 CASRTGGTYNEQFF TGTGCCAGCCGGACAGGGGGCACCTACAATGAGCAGTTCTTC
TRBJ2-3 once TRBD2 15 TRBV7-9 CASSLTSGTSDTQYF TGTGCCAGCAGCTTGACTAGCGGGACATCAGATACGCAGTATTTT
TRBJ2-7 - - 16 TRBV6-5 CASSYSGLTTSYEQYF TGTGCCAGCAGTTACTCGGGGCTCACTACCTCCTACGAGCAGTACTTC
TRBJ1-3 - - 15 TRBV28 CASSLGLSSGNTIYF TGTGCCAGCAGTTTGGGCTTGAGCTCTGGAAACACCATATATTTT
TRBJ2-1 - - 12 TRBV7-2 CASSPTKNEQFF TGTGCCAGCAGCCCTACTAAGAATGAGCAGTTCTTC
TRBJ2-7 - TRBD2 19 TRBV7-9 CASSQHLGLAGGGPYEQYF TGTGCCAGCAGCCAACACCTGGGACTAGCGGGAGGGGGTCCCTACGAGCAGTACTTC
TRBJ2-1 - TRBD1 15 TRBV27 CASSLQTGKNNEQFF TGTGCCAGCAGTTTACAGACAGGGAAAAACAATGAGCAGTTCTTC
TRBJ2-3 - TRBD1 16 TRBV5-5 CASSPYPGQPSDTQYF TGTGCCAGCAGTCCCTACCCGGGACAGCCGTCAGATACGCAGTATTTT
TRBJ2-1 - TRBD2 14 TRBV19 CASSPSFSGGEQFF TGTGCCAGTAGTCCGAGTTTCTCGGGGGGTGAGCAGTTCTTC
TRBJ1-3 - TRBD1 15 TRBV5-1 CASSLPGTGENTIYF TGCGCCAGCAGCTTACCCGGGACAGGGGAAAACACCATATATTTT
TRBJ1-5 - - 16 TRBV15 CATSKKGGYSNQPQHF TGTGCCACCAGCAAAAAAGGGGGATATAGCAATCAGCCCCAGCATTTT
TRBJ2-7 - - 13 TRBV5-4 CASQEGGSYEQYF TGTGCCAGCCAAGAAGGGGGCTCCTACGAGCAGTACTTC
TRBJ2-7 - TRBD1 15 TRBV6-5 CASVRQGQGAYEQYF TGTGCCAGCGTCCGGCAGGGACAGGGGGCTTACGAGCAGTACTTC
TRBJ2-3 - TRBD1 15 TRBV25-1 CASSLQGVGEDTQYF TGTGCCAGCAGTCTCCAGGGGGTAGGGGAAGATACGCAGTATTTT
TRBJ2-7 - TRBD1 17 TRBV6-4 CASSDPMTGERVYEQYF TGTGCCAGCAGTGACCCCATGACAGGGGAAAGGGTCTACGAGCAGTACTTC
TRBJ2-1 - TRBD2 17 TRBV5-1 CASSLQGLAGGNNEQFF TGCGCCAGCAGCTTACAGGGACTAGCGGGAGGAAATAATGAGCAGTTCTTC
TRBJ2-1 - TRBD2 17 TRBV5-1 CASSPGLAGGWWDEQFF TGCGCCAGCAGCCCGGGACTAGCGGGAGGGTGGTGGGATGAGCAGTTCTTC
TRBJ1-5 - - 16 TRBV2 CASSENTHGGNQPQHF TGTGCCAGCAGTGAGAACACCCACGGGGGTAATCAGCCCCAGCATTTT
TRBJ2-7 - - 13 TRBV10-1 CARPPGLRSRQYF TGCGCCAGACCGCCGGGACTGAGATCACGGCAGTACTTC